Presented here are 17 T cell receptor beta chains from one specimen sequenced in a study of T cell responses to AZD1222 COVID-19 vaccine (dated by TCRdb to about 2021). What this sample's time point label stands for: about 28 days (+/-7) after the second vaccine dose. Library creation used the immunoSEQ multiplex PCR assay. Sourced from immuneACCESS, this table was stored by TCRdb with only in-frame sequences that have V and J called. A share of the clones is absent; for the studies checked, an unresolved V gene accounts for under half, and the remainder has no known explanation. In this sample the table shows 100,000 to 120,000 clones, 70% to 90% of which occur a single time. The top ten hold around 16% of the sample. The material sequenced was peripheral blood, taken 28 days after the second AZD1222 dose. The receptors derive from an adult who received the AZD1222 COVID-19 vaccine.

V and J are TRBV3-1 (or the pseudogene TRBV3-2) and TRBJ1-2; no definite D call. The V gene's germline CDR1 is LGHDT and CDR2 YNNKEL (reference sequence). The CDR3 has 13 residues. V dropped 2 bases and J dropped 7 bases, with 11 bases sitting between them. CDR3 residues: CASSQWGPGGYTF. The DNA of the CDR3 is TGTGCCAGCAGCCAATGGGGTCCGGGTGGCTACACCTTC.

The CDR3 nucleotides are TGTGCCTGGAGGATCCTGGGACAGGGCAACGAAAAACTGTTTTTT. Its translation is CAWRILGQGNEKLFF. V and J are TRBV30 and TRBJ1-4; the match to TRBD1 covers 9 bases. Germline V gives CDR1 GTSNPN, CDR2 SVGIG (reference sequence). Unmatched junction bases numbered 10, after V lost 3 bases and J lost 8 bases. The CDR3 contains 15 residues.

A single count supports this clone. CDR3 nucleotide sequence: TGCACCAGCAGCCAACATAGCTCCTACGAGCAGTACTTC. As protein: CTSSQHSSYEQYF. The chain links TRBV1 to TRBJ2-7; TRBD2 was called by the table and not checked on the DNA. TRBV1 is deemed a pseudogene. This CDR3 has 13 residues.

The rearrangement uses TRBV11-3 and TRBJ2-7; D is unresolved. Between the trimmed V and J ends, which lost 3 bases and 2 bases, there was a span of 8 bases. Looked up from germline, CDR1 is SGHNT and CDR2 is YENEEA. CDR3 size: 13 residues. CDR3 in amino acids: CASSFPPPYEQYF. DNA for the CDR3: TGTGCCAGCAGCTTTCCCCCCCCCTACGAGCAGTACTTC.

The gene calls are TRBV7-9 and TRBJ1-2; D is undetermined. The V gene's germline CDR1 is SEHNR and CDR2 FQNEAQ (reference sequence). V lost 3 bases, J lost 7 bases, and 9 bases lay in between. The CDR3 is 12 residues long. DNA for the CDR3: TGTGCCAGCAGCTTGGACGTTGGTGGCTACACCTTC. Translating it yields CASSLDVGGYTF.

V usage is TRBV28 and J usage is TRBJ1-2, with a tentative D call TRBD1 (6 bases). Trimming shortened V by 7 bases and J by 0 bases, and 15 bases separated the two germline ends. CDR1 MDHEN and CDR2 SYDVKM come from the germline V gene. This CDR3 spans 15 amino acids. CDR3 nucleotides: TGTGCCAGCAAAGGTGGGGGGCAGTCTAACTATGGCTACACCTTC. Protein product: CASKGGGQSNYGYTF.

This rearrangement joins TRBV7-9 to TRBJ1-4; D is perhaps TRBD1 (5 bases). The V and J ends lost 5 bases and 3 bases respectively, with 13 bases between them. The CDR3 consists of 15 residues. CDR1 is SEHNR and CDR2 is FQNEAQ in the germline V gene (reference sequence). The CDR3 is CASSPDQGPNEKLFF. DNA of the CDR3: TGTGCCAGCAGCCCGGATCAGGGTCCTAATGAAAAACTGTTTTTT.

CDR3 region: CSVEGLWGYTF. In DNA form, the CDR3 reads TGCAGCGTTGAAGGTCTGTGGGGCTACACCTTC. J is TRBJ1-2 and V is TRBV29-1, with D uncertain. This CDR3 has 11 residues. In germline, CDR1 is SQVTM, CDR2 ANQGSEA. The ends were cut back, 1 base at V and 8 bases at J, with 8 bases in the middle.

The chain couples TRBV5-1 to TRBJ2-3; D unresolved. Trimming took 4 bases from V and 1 from J, leaving 10 bases between them. Germline V gene lookup returns CDR1 SGHRS and CDR2 YFSETQ. This CDR3 is 14 amino acids long. CDR3 region: CASSEDPGTDTQYF. For the CDR3, the DNA is TGCGCCAGCAGCGAGGACCCCGGCACAGATACGCAGTATTTT.

The rearrangement links TRBV24-1 to TRBJ2-1, with D possibly matching TRBD2 (5 bases). Trimming removed 3 bases from V and 5 bases from J, with 19 bases in between. Germline V gives CDR1 KGHDR, CDR2 SFDVKD. The CDR3 spans 17 residues. The CDR3 nucleotides are TGTGCCACCAGTGATGGCCCCGGCGGGCCTACTAACAATGAGCAGTTCTTC. The encoded protein is CATSDGPGGPTNNEQFF.

The genes are TRBV19 and TRBJ1-5, with D possibly being TRBD1 (5 bases). Trimming left V 1 base short and J 6 bases short, with 13 bases between. The CDR3 has 15 residues. Germline V gives CDR1 LNHDA, CDR2 SQIVND (reference sequence). The chain's CDR3 is CASSIVRVGGQPQHF. The CDR3 coding sequence is TGTGCCAGTAGTATAGTCAGGGTTGGAGGTCAGCCCCAGCATTTT.

J is TRBJ1-5 and V is TRBV19; D is perhaps TRBD1 (6 bases). The ends were cut back, 6 bases at V and 4 bases at J, with 13 bases in the middle. The CDR3 has 14 amino acids. CDR1 and CDR2 (germline): LNHDA, SQIVND (reference sequence). This chain's CDR3 is CASSPQQGNQPQHF. The DNA of the CDR3 is TGTGCCAGTAGCCCTCAACAGGGAAATCAGCCCCAGCATTTT. The whole variable domain, remainder taken from reference TRBV19 and TRBJ1-5, is DGGITQSPKYLFRKEGQNVTLSCEQNLNHDAMYWYRQDPGQGLRLIYYSQIVNDFQKGDIAEGYSVSREKKESFPLTVTSAQKNPTAFYLCASSPQQGNQPQHFGDGTRLSIL.

This sequence joins TRBV5-4 and TRBJ2-2; TRBD1 matches 11 bases. Germline lookup yields CDR1 SGHNT and CDR2 YYREEE (reference sequence). Germline trimming cut 1 base from V and 0 bases from J; bases unmatched to any gene: 5. The CDR3 spans 18 residues. This CDR3 is CASSLRDRGNANTGELFF. The CDR3 DNA is TGTGCCAGCAGCTTGAGGGACAGGGGGAACGCGAACACCGGGGAGCTGTTTTTT.

This chain uses TRBV25-1 with TRBJ1-1, with a tentative D call TRBD1 (5 bases). CDR1 and CDR2 (germline): MGHDK, SYGVNS. The CDR3 consists of 15 residues. Trimming cost V 0 bases and J 6 bases, with 14 bases left between them. The CDR3 loop reads CASSEYGTLSSEAFF. The CDR3 region has the DNA TGTGCCAGCAGTGAATATGGGACTCTCTCTTCTGAAGCTTTCTTT.

This clone showed up just once. The J gene is TRBJ2-7, the V gene TRBV25-1, with 7 bases that match TRBD2. Germline V gene lookup returns CDR1 MGHDK and CDR2 SYGVNS. J was trimmed by 0 bases and V by 7 bases; bases with no gene match: 9. The CDR3 has 15 amino acids. CDR3 sequence reads: CASTGTKSHSYEQYF. The CDR3 DNA is TGTGCCAGCACCGGGACTAAGTCCCACTCCTACGAGCAGTACTTC.

This sequence joins TRBV6-2 or TRBV6-3 and TRBJ1-6; D is uncertain. The CDR3 totals 13 residues. Germline V gives CDR1 MNHEY, CDR2 SVGEGT. The ends were cut back, 2 bases at V and 5 bases at J, with 4 bases in the middle. CDR3 sequence reads: CASSYRDNSPLHF. The CDR3 DNA reads TGTGCCAGCAGTTACAGGGATAATTCACCCCTCCACTTT.

V usage is TRBV9 and J usage is TRBJ2-7; no reliable D call. This CDR3 spans 14 amino acids. Germline V gene lookup returns CDR1 SGDLS and CDR2 YYNGEE. V was clipped by 0 bases and J by 1 base, with 8 bases between them. CDR3 sequence (DNA): TGTGCCAGCAGCGTAGATCTGAGGTCCTACGAGCAGTACTTC. It translates to CASSVDLRSYEQYF.